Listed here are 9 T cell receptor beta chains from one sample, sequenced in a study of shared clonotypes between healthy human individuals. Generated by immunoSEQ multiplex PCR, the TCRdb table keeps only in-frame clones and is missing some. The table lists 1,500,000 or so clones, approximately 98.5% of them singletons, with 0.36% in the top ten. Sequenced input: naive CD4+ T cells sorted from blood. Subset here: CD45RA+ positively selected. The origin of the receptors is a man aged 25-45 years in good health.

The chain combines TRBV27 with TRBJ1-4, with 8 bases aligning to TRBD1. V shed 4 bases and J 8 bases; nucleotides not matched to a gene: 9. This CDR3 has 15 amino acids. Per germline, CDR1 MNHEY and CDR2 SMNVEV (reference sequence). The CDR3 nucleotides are TGTGCCAGCAGTTCCATACAGGGGGGAAGGGAAAAACTGTTTTTT. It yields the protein CASSSIQGGREKLFF.

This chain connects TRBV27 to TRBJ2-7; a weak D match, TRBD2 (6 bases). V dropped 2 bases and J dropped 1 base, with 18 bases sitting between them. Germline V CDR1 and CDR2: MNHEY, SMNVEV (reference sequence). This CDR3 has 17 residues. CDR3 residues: CASSLGTQKALSYEQYF. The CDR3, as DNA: TGTGCCAGCAGTTTAGGGACTCAGAAGGCTCTATCCTACGAGCAGTACTTC.

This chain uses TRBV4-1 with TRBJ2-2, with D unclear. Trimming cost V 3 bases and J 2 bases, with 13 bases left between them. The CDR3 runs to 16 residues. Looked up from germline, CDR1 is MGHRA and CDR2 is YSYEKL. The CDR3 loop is CASSHSGNRNTGELFF. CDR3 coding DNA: TGCGCCAGCAGCCACTCTGGCAACCGAAACACCGGGGAGCTGTTTTTT.

The CDR3 here is CASSPAGGYGELFF. CDR3 DNA: TGTGCCAGCAGCCCAGCGGGAGGGTACGGGGAGCTGTTTTTT. The rearrangement joins TRBV9 to TRBJ2-2; 10 nucleotides agree with TRBD2. Looked up from germline, CDR1 is SGDLS and CDR2 is YYNGEE. Losses at the gene ends were 4 bases for V and 7 bases for J; bases not matched to a gene: 4. The CDR3 sequence is 14 residues long.

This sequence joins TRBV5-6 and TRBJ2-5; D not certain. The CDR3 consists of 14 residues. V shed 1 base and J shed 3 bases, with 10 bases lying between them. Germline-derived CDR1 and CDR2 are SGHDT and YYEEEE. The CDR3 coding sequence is TGTGCCAGCAGCTTGTCCCGGAGAAAAGAGACCCAGTACTTC. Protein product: CASSLSRRKETQYF.

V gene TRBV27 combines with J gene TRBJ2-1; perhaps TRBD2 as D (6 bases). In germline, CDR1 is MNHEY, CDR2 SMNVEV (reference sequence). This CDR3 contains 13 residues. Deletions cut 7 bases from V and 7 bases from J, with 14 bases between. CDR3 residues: CASMRLARNEQFF. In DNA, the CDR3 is TGTGCCAGCATGCGGCTAGCGCGAAATGAGCAGTTCTTC.

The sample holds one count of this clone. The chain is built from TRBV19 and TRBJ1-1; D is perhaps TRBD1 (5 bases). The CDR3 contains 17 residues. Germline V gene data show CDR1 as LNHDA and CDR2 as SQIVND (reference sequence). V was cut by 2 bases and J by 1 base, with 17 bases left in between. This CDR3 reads CASSITWMGGANTEAFF. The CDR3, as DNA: TGTGCCAGTAGTATAACATGGATGGGCGGGGCGAACACTGAAGCTTTCTTT.

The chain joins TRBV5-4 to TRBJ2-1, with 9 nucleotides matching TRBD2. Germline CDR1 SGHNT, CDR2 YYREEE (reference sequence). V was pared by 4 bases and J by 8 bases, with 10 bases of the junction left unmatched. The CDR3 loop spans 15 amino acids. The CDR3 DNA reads TGTGCCAGCAGCAGCGTCCGTATAGCGGGAGATGAGCAGTTCTTC. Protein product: CASSSVRIAGDEQFF.

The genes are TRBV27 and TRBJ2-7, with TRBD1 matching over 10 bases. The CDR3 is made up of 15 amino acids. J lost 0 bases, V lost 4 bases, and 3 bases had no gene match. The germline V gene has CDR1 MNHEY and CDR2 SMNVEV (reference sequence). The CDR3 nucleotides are TGTGCCAGCAGTTATCGGACAGGGGGCTCCTACGAGCAGTACTTC. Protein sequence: CASSYRTGGSYEQYF.